These T cell receptor beta chains were read from a single sample in a study of identical twins. A single record per CDR3 protein comes from TCRdb applying MiXCR to the 5' RACE reads. Of roughly 290,000 distinct CDR3 sequences detected, approximately 8% appear once; the ten largest clones hold less than 2.5%. The same sample was also used in a study of yellow fever vaccine responses in identical twins.

Input material: memory (CD45RO+) T cells sorted from blood. These receptor sequences come from a woman in her late teens or twenties in good health. Each CDR3 is given with its conserved first and last residue. The order of the fields is V gene, D gene, J gene, clone size, CDR3 length, CDR3 protein, CDR3 DNA. A D gene is named only where the DNA matches it firmly. Size tells how often a clone was seen (once, few, many) or the class of an expanded clone, and some rows leave it out.

TRBV20-1	TRBD2	TRBJ2-1	NA	17	CSARVAGGPNTYNEQFF	TGCAGTGCTAGGGTTGCGGGAGGGCCGAATACCTACAATGAGCAGTTCTTC
TRBV6-5	NA	TRBJ2-1	few	16	CASSSLGGRSYNEQFF	TGTGCCAGCAGTTCCCTTGGGGGGAGAAGCTACAATGAGCAGTTCTTC
TRBV4-2	TRBD1	TRBJ1-4	NA	16	CASSRDLTGGNEKLFF	TGTGCCAGCAGCCGAGACCTGACAGGGGGCAATGAAAAACTGTTTTTT
TRBV3-1	NA	TRBJ2-5	NA	15	CASSQLRQPQETQYF	TGTGCCAGCAGCCAATTGCGGCAGCCCCAAGAGACCCAGTACTTC
TRBV25-1	NA	TRBJ1-1	few	16	CASSDKGAGRYTEAFF	TGTGCCAGCAGTGATAAAGGGGCAGGGAGGTACACTGAAGCTTTCTTT
TRBV20-1	NA	TRBJ2-5	few	12	CSAVSGVKTQYF	TGCAGTGCTGTTTCAGGCGTGAAGACCCAGTACTTC
TRBV2	NA	TRBJ1-4	few	13	CASRTVGNEKLFF	TGTGCCAGCAGGACAGTCGGTAATGAAAAACTGTTTTTT
TRBV2	NA	TRBJ1-1	few	14	CASSDIGAGTEAFF	TGTGCCAGCAGTGATATCGGGGCTGGCACTGAAGCTTTCTTT
TRBV11-2	TRBD1	TRBJ1-6	NA	15	CASRSRGRGNSPLHF	TGTGCCAGCAGATCCAGGGGGCGCGGTAATTCACCCCTCCACTTT
TRBV27	TRBD1	TRBJ2-5	NA	16	CASRSVGQGFLETQYF	TGTGCCAGCCGCTCGGTTGGACAGGGGTTCTTAGAGACCCAGTACTTC
TRBV12-3/TRBV12-4	NA	TRBJ1-5	NA	15	CASSLKGSENQPQHF	TGTGCCAGCAGTTTAAAAGGTAGCGAGAATCAGCCCCAGCATTTT
TRBV27	TRBD2	TRBJ2-1	few	15	CATRVVSGLNNEQFF	TGTGCCACCCGAGTCGTATCGGGACTAAACAATGAGCAGTTCTTC
TRBV11-2	NA	TRBJ2-7	many	17	CASSFGASLLSRYEQYF	TGTGCCAGCAGCTTCGGCGCCTCTTTATTAAGTCGGTACGAGCAGTACTTC
TRBV3-1	NA	TRBJ2-7	few	14	CASSPGQNYGRQYF	TGTGCCAGCAGTCCGGGACAAAACTACGGTCGGCAGTACTTC
TRBV24-1	TRBD1	TRBJ2-7	many	15	CATSDENRGPYEQYF	TGTGCCACCAGTGATGAGAACAGGGGACCCTACGAGCAGTACTTC
TRBV9	NA	TRBJ2-3	few	14	CASSVAGSGDTQYF	TGTGCCAGCAGCGTAGCTGGGAGTGGTGATACGCAGTATTTT